The clone carrying this TCR beta chain showed up many times. Its specificity is unknown. Each CDR3 protein is one row after TCRdb ran MiXCR on the 5' RACE reads. Of 150,000 or so distinct CDR3 sequences in the sample, under 14% were seen once. Germline CDR1 and CDR2: LNHNV and YYDKDF (reference sequence). CDR3 size: 14 residues. V lost 5 bases and J 5 bases, leaving 14 bases between the germline ends. This entry is derived from a study of CD8 T cells in ankylosing spondylitis. Notes on the study in general: Ankylosing spondylitis blood appeared to be characterized by a TCR beta motif of under ten highly homologous variants. Enrichment of disease-linked clones was reportedly significant in matched ankylosing spondylitis synovial fluid. Those disease-linked clones were CD8+; they were also relatively rare in peripheral blood.

The receptor's source is a male donor with ankylosing spondylitis or in good health (not recorded which). What was sequenced was blood, either unsorted or a sorted T cell fraction (not recorded which). The chain combines TRBV15 with TRBJ2-3; TRBD1 might be the D (5 bases). CDR3 nucleotide sequence: TGTGCCACCAGCGGATCAGGGTTTGGAGATACGCAGTATTTT. Translation gives CATSGSGFGDTQYF. Full variable domain (outside the CDR3, taken from reference TRBV15 and TRBJ2-3): DAMVIQNPRYQVTQFGKPVTLSCSQTLNHNVMYWYQQKSSQAPKLLFHYYDKDFNNEADTPDNFQSRRPNTSFCFLDIRSPGLGDTAMYLCATSGSGFGDTQYFGPGTRLTVL.